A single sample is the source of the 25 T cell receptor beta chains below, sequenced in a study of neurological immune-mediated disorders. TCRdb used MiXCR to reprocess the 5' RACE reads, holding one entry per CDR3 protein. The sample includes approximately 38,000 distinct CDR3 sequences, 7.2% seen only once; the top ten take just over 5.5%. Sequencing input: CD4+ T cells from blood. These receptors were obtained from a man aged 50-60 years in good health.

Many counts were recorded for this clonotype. The CDR3 bases are TGCAGCGTTGAAAAGGGGGTGAACACCGGGGAGCTGTTTTTT. Protein product: CSVEKGVNTGELFF. This chain connects TRBV29-1 to TRBJ2-2; D may be TRBD1 (6 bases). Germline V gene sequence: CDR1 SQVTM, CDR2 ANQGSEA. V gave up 2 bases and J gave up 1 base, with 8 bases separating them. The CDR3 loop spans 14 amino acids.

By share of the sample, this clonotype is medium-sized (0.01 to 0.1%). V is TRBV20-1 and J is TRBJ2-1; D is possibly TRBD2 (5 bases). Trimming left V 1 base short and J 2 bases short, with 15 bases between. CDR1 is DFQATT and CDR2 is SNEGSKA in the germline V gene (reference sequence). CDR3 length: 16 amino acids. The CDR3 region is CSARARGIPTYNEQFF. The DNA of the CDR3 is TGCAGTGCTAGAGCGCGAGGGATACCGACCTACAATGAGCAGTTCTTC.

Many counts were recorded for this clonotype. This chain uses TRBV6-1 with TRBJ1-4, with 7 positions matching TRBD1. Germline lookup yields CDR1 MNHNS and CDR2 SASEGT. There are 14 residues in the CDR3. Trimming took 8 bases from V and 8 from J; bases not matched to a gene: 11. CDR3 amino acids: CASRSRGSGEKLFF. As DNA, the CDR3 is TGTGCCAGCCGATCCAGGGGGTCAGGCGAAAAACTGTTTTTT.

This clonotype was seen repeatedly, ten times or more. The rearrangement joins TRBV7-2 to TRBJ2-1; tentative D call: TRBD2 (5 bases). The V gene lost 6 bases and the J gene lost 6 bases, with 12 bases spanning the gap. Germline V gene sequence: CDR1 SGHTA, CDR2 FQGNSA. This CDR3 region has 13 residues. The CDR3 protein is CASSSGIINEQFF. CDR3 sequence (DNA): TGTGCCAGCAGTTCGGGGATCATCAATGAGCAGTTCTTC.

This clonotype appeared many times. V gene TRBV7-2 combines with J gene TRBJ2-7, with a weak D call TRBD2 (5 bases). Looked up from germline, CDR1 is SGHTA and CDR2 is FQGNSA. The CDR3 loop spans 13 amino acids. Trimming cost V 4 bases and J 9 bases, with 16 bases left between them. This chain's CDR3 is CASSSGGGNWQYF. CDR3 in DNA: TGTGCCAGCAGCTCAGGAGGCGGCAACTGGCAGTACTTC.

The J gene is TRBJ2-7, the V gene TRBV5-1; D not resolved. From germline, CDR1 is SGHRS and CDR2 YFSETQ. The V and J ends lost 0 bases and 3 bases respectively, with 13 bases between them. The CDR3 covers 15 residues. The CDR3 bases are TGCGCCAGCAGCTTGGAAGCACCCCTCGACTACGAGCAGTACTTC. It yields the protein CASSLEAPLDYEQYF.

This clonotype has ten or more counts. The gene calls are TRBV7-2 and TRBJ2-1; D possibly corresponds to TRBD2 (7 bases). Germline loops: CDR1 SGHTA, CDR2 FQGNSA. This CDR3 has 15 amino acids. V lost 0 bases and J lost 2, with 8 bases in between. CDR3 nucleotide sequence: TGTGCCAGCAGCTTAGCGGGGGGGCCCTACAATGAGCAGTTCTTC. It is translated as CASSLAGGPYNEQFF.

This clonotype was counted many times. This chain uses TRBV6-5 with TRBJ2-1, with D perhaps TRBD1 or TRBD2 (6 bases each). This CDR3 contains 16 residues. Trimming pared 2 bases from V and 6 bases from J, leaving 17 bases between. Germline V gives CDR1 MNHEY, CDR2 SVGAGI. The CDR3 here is CASSYERGRLANEQFF. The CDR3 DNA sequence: TGTGCCAGCAGTTACGAGAGGGGGAGGCTCGCCAATGAGCAGTTCTTC.

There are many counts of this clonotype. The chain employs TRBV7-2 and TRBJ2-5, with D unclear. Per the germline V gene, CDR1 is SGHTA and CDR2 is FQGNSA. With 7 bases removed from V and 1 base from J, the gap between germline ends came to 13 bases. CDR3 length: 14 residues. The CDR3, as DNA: TGTGCCAGCACTAGATACGGCAGCCAAGAGACCCAGTACTTC. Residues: CASTRYGSQETQYF.

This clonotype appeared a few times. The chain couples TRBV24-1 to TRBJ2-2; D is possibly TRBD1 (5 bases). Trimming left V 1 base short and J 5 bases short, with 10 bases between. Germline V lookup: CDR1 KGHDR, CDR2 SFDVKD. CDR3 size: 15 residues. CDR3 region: CATSDFQGRTGELFF. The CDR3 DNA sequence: TGTGCCACCAGTGATTTCCAGGGTCGAACCGGGGAGCTGTTTTTT.

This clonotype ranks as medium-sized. CDR3 bases: TGTGCCAGCGGATCCTACGAGCAGTACTTC. Protein product: CASGSYEQYF. This rearrangement joins TRBV6-2 or TRBV6-3 to TRBJ2-7, with no clear D. The CDR3 consists of 10 residues. Trimming took off 8 bases at V and 1 base at J, with 3 bases between the two ends. Per the germline V gene, CDR1 is MNHEY and CDR2 is SVGEGT.

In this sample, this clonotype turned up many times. The CDR3 spells CASSYSRAGNYGYTF. The CDR3 coding sequence is TGTGCCAGCAGTTACTCTCGGGCGGGGAACTATGGCTACACCTTC. This chain connects TRBV6-5 to TRBJ1-2, with no clear D. This CDR3 spans 15 amino acids. V was shortened by 0 bases and J by 2 bases, with 10 bases between the two germline ends. Germline assignment: CDR1 MNHEY and CDR2 SVGAGI.

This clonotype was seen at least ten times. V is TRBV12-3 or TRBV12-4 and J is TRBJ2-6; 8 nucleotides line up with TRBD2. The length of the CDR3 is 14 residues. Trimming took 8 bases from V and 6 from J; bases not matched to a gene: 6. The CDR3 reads CASGEAGAANVLTF. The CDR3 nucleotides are TGTGCCAGCGGGGAAGCGGGGGCGGCCAACGTCCTGACTTTC.

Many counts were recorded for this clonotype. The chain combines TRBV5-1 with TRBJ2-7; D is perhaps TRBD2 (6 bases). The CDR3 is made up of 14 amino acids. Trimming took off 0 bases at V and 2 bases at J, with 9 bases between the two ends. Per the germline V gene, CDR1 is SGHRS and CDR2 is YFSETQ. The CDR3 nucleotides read TGCGCCAGCAGCTTGGTTGCTAGCGCCTACGAGCAGTACTTC. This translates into CASSLVASAYEQYF.

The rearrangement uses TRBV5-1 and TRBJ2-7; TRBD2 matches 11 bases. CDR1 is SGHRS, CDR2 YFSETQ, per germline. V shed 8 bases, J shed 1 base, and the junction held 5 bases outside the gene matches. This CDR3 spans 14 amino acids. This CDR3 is CARGGLADSYEQYF. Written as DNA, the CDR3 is TGCGCCAGAGGGGGACTAGCGGATTCCTACGAGCAGTACTTC.

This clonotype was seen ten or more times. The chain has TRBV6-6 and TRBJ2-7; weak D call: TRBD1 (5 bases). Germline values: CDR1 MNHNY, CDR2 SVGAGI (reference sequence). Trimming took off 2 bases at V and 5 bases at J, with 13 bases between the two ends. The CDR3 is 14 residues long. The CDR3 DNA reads TGTGCCAGCAGTTACACCTCGGACATCCACGAGCAGTACTTC. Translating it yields CASSYTSDIHEQYF.

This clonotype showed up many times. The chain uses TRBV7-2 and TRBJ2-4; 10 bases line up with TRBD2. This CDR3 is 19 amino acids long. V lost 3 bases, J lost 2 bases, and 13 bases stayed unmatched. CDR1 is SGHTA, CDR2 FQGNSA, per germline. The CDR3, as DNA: TGTGCCAGCAGCTTTAATTTTTGGACTAGCGGTGGGACCAAAAACATTCAGTACTTC. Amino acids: CASSFNFWTSGGTKNIQYF.

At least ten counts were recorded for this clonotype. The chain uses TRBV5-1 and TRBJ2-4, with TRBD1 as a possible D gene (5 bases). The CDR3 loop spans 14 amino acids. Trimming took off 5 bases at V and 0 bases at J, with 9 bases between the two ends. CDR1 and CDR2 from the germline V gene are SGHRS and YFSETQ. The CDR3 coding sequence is TGCGCCAGCAGGACAGACCTAGCCAAAAACATTCAGTACTTC. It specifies CASRTDLAKNIQYF. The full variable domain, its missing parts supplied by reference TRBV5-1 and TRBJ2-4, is KAGVTQTPRYLIKTRGQQVTLSCSPISGHRSVSWYQQTPGQGLQFLFEYFSETQRNKGNFPGRFSGRQFSNSRSEMNVSTLELGDSALYLCASRTDLAKNIQYFGAGTRLSVL.

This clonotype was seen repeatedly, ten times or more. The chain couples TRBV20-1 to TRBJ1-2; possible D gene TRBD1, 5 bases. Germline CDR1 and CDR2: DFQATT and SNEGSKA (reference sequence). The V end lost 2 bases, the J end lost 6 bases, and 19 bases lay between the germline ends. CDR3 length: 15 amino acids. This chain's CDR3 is CSARTFGGRKDGYTF. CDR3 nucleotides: TGCAGTGCTAGAACCTTTGGGGGAAGAAAGGATGGCTACACCTTC.

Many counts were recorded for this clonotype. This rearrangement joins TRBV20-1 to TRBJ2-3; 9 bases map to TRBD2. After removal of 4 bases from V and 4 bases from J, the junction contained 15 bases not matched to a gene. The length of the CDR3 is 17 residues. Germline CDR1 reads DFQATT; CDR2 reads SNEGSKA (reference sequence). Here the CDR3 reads CSAIVLAGRGGPDTQYF. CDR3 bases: TGCAGTGCTATCGTCCTAGCGGGGAGGGGGGGTCCAGATACGCAGTATTTT.

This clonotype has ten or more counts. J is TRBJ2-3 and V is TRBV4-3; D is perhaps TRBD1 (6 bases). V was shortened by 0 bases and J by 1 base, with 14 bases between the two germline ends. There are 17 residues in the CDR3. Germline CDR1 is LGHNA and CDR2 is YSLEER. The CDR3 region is CASSQDEVGAGTDTQYF. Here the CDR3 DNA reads TGCGCCAGCAGCCAAGATGAAGTGGGGGCTGGCACAGATACGCAGTATTTT.

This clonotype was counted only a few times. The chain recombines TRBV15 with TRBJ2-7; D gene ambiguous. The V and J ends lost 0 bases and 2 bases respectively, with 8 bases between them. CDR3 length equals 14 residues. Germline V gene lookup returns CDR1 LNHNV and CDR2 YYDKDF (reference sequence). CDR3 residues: CATSRDPGAYEQYF. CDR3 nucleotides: TGTGCCACCAGCAGAGACCCCGGAGCCTACGAGCAGTACTTC.

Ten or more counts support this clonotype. The chain's CDR3 is CAWSASSYNEQFF. DNA of the CDR3: TGTGCCTGGAGTGCTAGCTCCTACAATGAGCAGTTCTTC. V gene TRBV30 combines with J gene TRBJ2-1; D is uncertain. V gave up 1 base and J gave up 0 bases, with 4 bases separating them. The CDR3 contains 13 residues. In germline, CDR1 is GTSNPN, CDR2 SVGIG (reference sequence). Using reference TRBV30 and TRBJ2-1 for the parts outside the CDR3, the full variable domain is SQTIHQWPATLVQPVGSPLSLECTVEGTSNPNLYWYRQAAGRGLQLLFYSVGIGQISSEVPQNLSASRPQDRQFILSSKKLLLSDSGFYLCAWSASSYNEQFFGPGTRLTVL.

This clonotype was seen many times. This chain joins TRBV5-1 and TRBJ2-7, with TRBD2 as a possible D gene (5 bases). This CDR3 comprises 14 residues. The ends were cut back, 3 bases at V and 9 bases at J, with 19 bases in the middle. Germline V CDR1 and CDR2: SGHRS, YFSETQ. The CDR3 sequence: CASSSGSGMQGQYF. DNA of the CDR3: TGCGCCAGCAGCTCGGGTTCGGGGATGCAAGGGCAGTACTTC.

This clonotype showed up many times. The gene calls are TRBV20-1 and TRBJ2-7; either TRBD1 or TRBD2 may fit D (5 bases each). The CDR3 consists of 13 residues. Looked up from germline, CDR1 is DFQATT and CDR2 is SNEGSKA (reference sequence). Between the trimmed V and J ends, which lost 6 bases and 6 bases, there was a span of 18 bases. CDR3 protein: CSASGTSLIEQYF. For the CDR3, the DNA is TGCAGTGCATCCGGGACCTCTCTTATCGAGCAGTACTTC.